This TCR beta chain was profiled in a study of shared clonotypes between healthy human individuals (dated by TCRdb to the early 2020s). Turning to the overall study: Three men and two women, aged 18 to 49 years, made up the cohort. To estimate repertoire size and how much clonotype sharing occurs between individuals, the study deeply sequenced the blood TCR repertoires of five or six healthy adults. Each donor's leukapheresis produced roughly between roughly 0.85 and 9 billion PBMCs. For each donor, CD4 naive and CD4 memory were each given three plates, CD8 naive was given two plates, and CD8 memory was given one plate. Libraries were prepared and TCR repertoires were sequenced by different laboratories using diverse techniques, in order to increase sequencing depth and limit assay-specific biases. Findings and caveats that apply to the study as a whole: Naive subsets generally had larger estimated clonotype richness than memory subsets did. Rarefaction of sorted-subset datasets indicated incomplete sequencing despite the large sequencing depth. Sharing across a few donors was observed for around 5% of naive CD4, over 3% of naive CD8, 2% to 2.5% of memory CD4, and about 0.4% of memory CD8 clonotypes. Pairwise subsampling led to the expectation that sequencing depth would affect the degree of clonotype sharing among donors. Only blood was sampled, and tissue TCR repertoires likely differ from those in blood. Because the study included a small number of donors, the genetic and exposure-history diversity represented was limited. Compared with non-shared clonotypes, the clonotypes found in all four sorted-subset donors had higher generation probabilities.

Via the germline V gene, CDR1 is MGHRA and CDR2 YSYEKL. Unmatched junction bases come to 6, with V trimmed by 0 bases and J by 1 base. Spanning cysteine to phenylalanine, the CDR3 consists of 17 amino acids. The only DNA kept is the CDR3, 51 bases in frame from the first base. Using the deep immunoSEQ assay, TCR CDR3 regions were amplified from genomic DNA by multiplex PCR. Extracted genomic DNA from each cell subset was spread evenly across all wells of several immunoSEQ 96-well plates, with each plate serving as a replicate. For sorted subsets, each replicate PCR was loaded with around 200 ng genomic DNA, equivalent to 30,000 or so T cell genomes. The purified libraries were quantified using a Qubit 3.0 fluorometer, sized with a Bioanalyzer 2100, and then quantified again using the KAPA Library Quantification kit. A separate single-read 150-cycle Illumina NextSeq 550 flow cell was used to sequence each immunoSEQ 96-well plate. In the source study's methods: Because the immunoSEQ output included only junctional sequences and no quality scores, the filtering could not be the same as the filtering used for full-length reads. Sequences were annotated with PyIR, a Python wrapper for IgBLAST v1.9, and V/J genes and CDR3 were assigned using IMGT germline references. Reads with weak V/J assignments (E-value above 1e-6), missing CDR3, stop codons, out-of-frame junctions, or ambiguous translated residues were removed. A V3J clonotype was defined by an identical inferred V gene, J gene, and CDR3 amino acid sequence. To compute the percentage overlap between repertoires, the number of shared unique clonotypes was divided by the size of the smaller repertoire. RTK rarefaction, the Chao1 estimator, and Recon v2.1 estimates of unobserved clonotypes were used to assess repertoire richness. For all TCRbeta clonotypes obtained by the gDNA method from several donors, generation probabilities were computed with OLGA. Entries here come from immuneACCESS through TCRdb and include only in-frame sequences with V and J called. Some clones fail to appear in such tables; in the studies checked, an unresolved V gene covers under half of the shortfall, and the cause of the remainder is unknown. That table is the source of V, J and clone size, and D and trimming were worked out from the DNA. Across this sample there are 950,000 to 1,100,000 clones, with about 75% seen only once. The ten largest clones capture 1.4% to 1.5% of the sample.

The donors were healthy, HIV-negative adults who had no recently reported acute infections or vaccinations. All donors were Caucasian adults living in Nashville, Tennessee, USA. CD4+ T cells were enriched by magnetic negative selection; naive cells were then positively selected on CD45RA, and the negative fraction formed the memory subset. Blood was obtained by leukapheresis, after which PBMCs were separated by Ficoll-Histopaque density gradient centrifugation and cryopreserved in liquid nitrogen vapor phase. Analytical flow cytometry was used to check the purity and quantity of each magnetically sorted T cell population. From each sorted fraction, genomic DNA was isolated and quantified by UV absorbance on a Nanodrop 2000c. Of note for this clone: Its antigen specificity is not known. No much larger clonotype is one base removed from it; base qualities were not supplied.

The sequence derives from a man younger than 30 in good health. The sequenced sample was memory CD4+ T cells sorted from blood. According to the study, the label for this sample's cell subset or site signals: CD45RA-negative fraction. The chain links TRBV4-1 with TRBJ2-3; TRBD1 fits 8 bases in the junction. The sequenced DNA: TGCGCCAGCAGCCAAGATAGGGGACAGGCCGGCACAGATACGCAGTATTTT. This gives the protein CASSQDRGQAGTDTQYF.